The 25 T cell receptor beta chains given below trace back to one sample, sequenced in a study of T cell repertoires in cytomegalovirus infection. TCRdb called the reads again in MiXCR, with one record for every CDR3 protein. The sample has hundreds of thousands of distinct CDR3 sequences, 6% to 8% seen once. The specimen was PBMCs. The receptors were gathered from a human donor in good health (CMV status not recorded). Some clones in this sample may be carry-over from other donors' samples.

This clonotype came up many times. The genes are TRBV11-3 and TRBJ2-2, with D tentatively TRBD1 (6 bases). Per germline, CDR1 SGHNT and CDR2 YENEEA. There are 17 residues in the CDR3. V was shortened by 5 bases and J by 3 bases, with 19 bases between the two germline ends. The CDR3 nucleotides read TGTGCCAGCAGCCCACTATTGGCGGCAGGGGACACCGGGGAGCTGTTTTTT. This translates into CASSPLLAAGDTGELFF. Full variable domain (missing parts from reference TRBV11-3 and TRBJ2-2): EAGVVQSPRYKIIEKKQPVAFWCNPISGHNTLYWYLQNLGQGPELLIRYENEEAVDDSQLPKDRFSAERLKGVDSTLKIQPAELGDSAVYLCASSPLLAAGDTGELFFGEGSRLTVL.

Ten or more counts support this clonotype. The chain uses TRBV6-5 and TRBJ2-7, with 8 bases aligning to TRBD1. J gave up 0 bases and V 2 bases, and 3 bases lay outside the gene matches. CDR3 length equals 15 residues. The germline gives CDR1 MNHEY, CDR2 SVGAGI. CDR3 sequence (DNA): TGTGCCAGCAGTTACCGCGACAGGGGCTCCTACGAGCAGTACTTC. Residues: CASSYRDRGSYEQYF.

At least ten counts were recorded for this clonotype. The CDR3 loop reads CASSQDFGFSNQPQHF. The CDR3 bases are TGCGCCAGCAGCCAAGATTTCGGGTTTAGCAATCAGCCCCAGCATTTT. V and J are TRBV4-3 and TRBJ1-5, with unresolved D. The germline V gene has CDR1 LGHNA and CDR2 YSLEER. Trimming shortened V by 0 bases and J by 0 bases, and 9 bases separated the two germline ends. The CDR3 consists of 16 residues.

This clonotype was seen repeatedly, ten times or more. The DNA of the CDR3 is TGTGCCAGCAGTTTAAGGACAGGGGGTGGCGAGCAGTACTTC. Protein sequence: CASSLRTGGGEQYF. The J gene is TRBJ2-7, the V gene TRBV28; 10 bases fit TRBD1. The CDR3 is 14 amino acids. V shed 2 bases, J shed 6 bases, and the junction held 4 bases outside the gene matches. The germline V gene has CDR1 MDHEN and CDR2 SYDVKM.

This clonotype was counted ten times or more. The J gene is TRBJ1-4, the V gene TRBV7-2, with D hard to call. The CDR3 is 15 residues long. Germline CDR1 SGHTA, CDR2 FQGNSA. V lost 5 bases and J lost 8, with 18 bases in between. The CDR3 spells CASSPGGKGSEKLFF. The CDR3 DNA reads TGTGCCAGCAGCCCGGGCGGGAAGGGAAGCGAAAAACTGTTTTTT.

This clonotype was picked up many times. The V call is TRBV10-3, the J call TRBJ2-1; the D is unclear. The germline CDR1 and CDR2 sequences are ENHRY and SYGVKD. Deletions cut 0 bases from V and 12 bases from J, with 9 bases between. This CDR3 contains 12 residues. CDR3 coding DNA: TGTGCCATCAGTGAGTCGCAGCCAGGGCAGTTCTTC. Protein: CAISESQPGQFF.

The rearrangement links TRBV6-5 to TRBJ1-5; D not certain. The CDR3 has 15 amino acids. In germline, CDR1 is MNHEY, CDR2 SVGAGI. Trimming left V 0 bases short and J 5 bases short, with 11 bases between. CDR3 region: CASSYSITGDQPQHF. CDR3 DNA: TGTGCCAGCAGTTACTCGATTACCGGAGATCAGCCCCAGCATTTT.

This clonotype was seen ten or more times. The chain couples TRBV2 to TRBJ2-2; D is unclear. V lost 6 bases, J lost 4 bases, and 6 bases lay in between. Germline CDR1 reads SNHLY; CDR2 reads FYNNEI. This CDR3 region has 12 residues. The CDR3: CASRRLTGELFF. Here the CDR3 DNA reads TGTGCCAGCAGGAGGCTCACCGGGGAGCTGTTTTTT.

This clonotype was observed at least ten times. V gene TRBV19 combines with J gene TRBJ2-1; 11 bases fit TRBD2. The V gene end was trimmed by 4 bases and the J gene end by 6 bases; junction bases not matched to a gene: 14. This CDR3 is built from 18 residues. CDR1 and CDR2 (germline): LNHDA, SQIVND (reference sequence). The CDR3 is CASSTPLLAGGGGNEQFF. CDR3 DNA: TGTGCCAGTAGTACCCCCCTTTTAGCGGGGGGGGGTGGCAATGAGCAGTTCTTC.

This clonotype was observed at least ten times. This chain connects TRBV11-2 to TRBJ2-3, with D unresolved. Germline CDR1 reads SGHAT; CDR2 reads FQNNGV. The CDR3 totals 17 residues. The V end lost 3 bases, the J end lost 1 base, and 17 bases lay between the germline ends. The CDR3 region is CASSFSRTFTGTDTQYF. In DNA form, the CDR3 reads TGTGCCAGCAGCTTCTCCCGGACCTTCACCGGCACAGATACGCAGTATTTT.

The table lists this clonotype with many counts. V gene TRBV6-2 or TRBV6-3 combines with J gene TRBJ2-1; the match to TRBD2 covers 7 bases. This CDR3 has 14 residues. V gave up 1 base and J gave up 7 bases; unmatched junction bases: 4. The germline CDR1 and CDR2 sequences are MNHEY and SVGEGT. For the CDR3, the DNA is TGTGCCAGCAGTTACTGGGCGGGGGAGAATGAGCAGTTCTTC. The encoded protein is CASSYWAGENEQFF.

This clonotype showed up many times. The chain carries TRBV20-1 and TRBJ1-1, with D hard to call. The V gene's germline CDR1 is DFQATT and CDR2 SNEGSKA (reference sequence). V dropped 0 bases and J dropped 6 bases, with 11 bases sitting between them. The CDR3 sequence is 13 residues long. CDR3 amino acids: CSARESARPEAFF. In nucleotides, the CDR3 is TGCAGTGCTAGAGAGAGCGCGAGACCTGAAGCTTTCTTT.

The sample holds many counts of this clonotype. The J gene is TRBJ2-4, the V gene TRBV12-3 or TRBV12-4; 12 bases fit TRBD1. This CDR3 has 14 amino acids. V dropped 6 bases and J dropped 15; count of bases not matched to a gene: 12. In DNA form, the CDR3 reads TGTGCCAGCAGACTCTCAGGGGACAGGGGGCAAGGGTACTTC. It translates to CASRLSGDRGQGYF.

This clonotype was detected many times. The rearrangement links TRBV12-3 or TRBV12-4 to TRBJ2-6; D is uncertain. This CDR3 contains 15 residues. The V end was cut by 3 bases, the J end by 0 bases, with 6 bases between. CDR3 protein: CASSFYSSGANVLTF. The CDR3 DNA reads TGTGCCAGCAGTTTTTATAGCTCTGGGGCCAACGTCCTGACTTTC.

This clonotype was recorded many times. V is TRBV7-2 and J is TRBJ1-4; maybe TRBD1 (5 bases). This CDR3 has 14 amino acids. CDR1 and CDR2 from the germline V gene are SGHTA and FQGNSA. V was cut by 5 bases and J by 8 bases, with 15 bases left in between. CDR3 amino acids: CASSAGLGGEKLFF. Here the CDR3 DNA reads TGTGCCAGCAGCGCGGGACTTGGCGGGGAAAAACTGTTTTTT.

In this sample, this clonotype turned up many times. The rearrangement uses TRBV6-2 or TRBV6-3 and TRBJ2-5, with TRBD2 identical over 9 bases. The CDR3 runs to 16 residues. The germline CDR1 and CDR2 sequences are MNHEY and SVGEGT. Trimming removed 2 bases from V and 3 bases from J; junction bases left unmatched: 7. In DNA, the CDR3 is TGTGCCAGCAGTTACGATCGGCGGGGGGGAAAAGAGACCCAGTACTTC. As protein: CASSYDRRGGKETQYF.

This clonotype was picked up many times. The gene calls are TRBV28 and TRBJ2-7; D unresolved. The V end was cut by 8 bases, the J end by 5 bases, with 19 bases between. The CDR3 loop spans 14 amino acids. Germline loops: CDR1 MDHEN, CDR2 SYDVKM. CDR3 nucleotides: TGTGCCAGCCGTAGGGCAGTATACGTGAACGAGCAGTACTTC. This gives the protein CASRRAVYVNEQYF.

This clonotype was found many times. V gene TRBV10-3 combines with J gene TRBJ1-4; D might be TRBD1 (5 bases). In germline, CDR1 is ENHRY, CDR2 SYGVKD. This CDR3 is built from 16 residues. V lost 0 bases to trimming and J lost 4 bases, with 12 bases between them. CDR3 residues: CAISESIGAHNEKLFF. In nucleotides, the CDR3 is TGTGCCATCAGTGAGTCGATCGGGGCCCATAATGAAAAACTGTTTTTT.

The chain uses TRBV20-1 and TRBJ2-3; tentative D call: TRBD1 (5 bases). The germline V gene encodes CDR1 DFQATT and CDR2 SNEGSKA (reference sequence). V dropped 1 base and J dropped 4 bases, with 9 bases sitting between them. CDR3 size: 13 residues. Here the CDR3 DNA reads TGCAGTGCTAGAGGGCAGGGTTCAGATACGCAGTATTTT. Its translation is CSARGQGSDTQYF.

This clonotype was detected ten times or more. This chain uses TRBV6-2 or TRBV6-3 with TRBJ2-7; no firm D call. The V end lost 5 bases, the J end lost 4 bases, and 6 bases lay between the germline ends. The V gene's germline CDR1 is MNHEY and CDR2 SVGEGT. The CDR3 covers 11 residues. CDR3: CASSELYEQYF. CDR3 in DNA: TGTGCCAGCAGTGAACTTTACGAGCAGTACTTC.

This clonotype was seen only a few times. The rearrangement links TRBV20-1 to TRBJ1-1; tentative D call: TRBD1 (6 bases). The CDR3 has 14 amino acids. The V end lost 6 bases, the J end lost 6 bases, and 20 bases lay between the germline ends. CDR1 is DFQATT, CDR2 SNEGSKA, per germline (reference sequence). CDR3 loop: CSAKRTGSRAEAFF. The CDR3 nucleotides are TGCAGTGCCAAGAGAACAGGGTCGAGAGCTGAAGCTTTCTTT.

This clonotype occurred many times. The genes are TRBV2 and TRBJ1-4; D may be TRBD1 (6 bases). Trimming removed 9 bases from V and 7 bases from J, with 18 bases in between. CDR1 is SNHLY and CDR2 is FYNNEI in the germline V gene. This CDR3 is 14 amino acids long. CDR3 region: CASRNRAQGEKLFF. The CDR3 region has the DNA TGTGCCAGTAGAAACAGGGCCCAGGGTGAAAAACTGTTTTTT.

This clonotype was observed at least ten times. The genes are TRBV29-1 and TRBJ2-6; the D is unclear. The ends were cut back, 0 bases at V and 0 bases at J, with 9 bases in the middle. The CDR3 sequence is 16 residues long. Germline V gives CDR1 SQVTM, CDR2 ANQGSEA. In DNA form, the CDR3 reads TGCAGCGTTGAAGATAGGGTCAACTCTGGGGCCAACGTCCTGACTTTC. Amino acid sequence: CSVEDRVNSGANVLTF.

In its sample, this clonotype was seen many times. This rearrangement joins TRBV2 to TRBJ2-7; 9 bases match TRBD1. V dropped 11 bases and J dropped 5; count of bases not matched to a gene: 13. This CDR3 contains 14 residues. Germline V CDR1 and CDR2: SNHLY, FYNNEI. The CDR3 region is CAGRGGQGFNEQYF. In DNA, the CDR3 is TGTGCCGGTAGGGGGGGACAGGGCTTCAACGAGCAGTACTTC.

Only a few counts were recorded for this clonotype. V is TRBV9 and J is TRBJ2-3; 7 nucleotides align to TRBD1. The V and J ends lost 4 bases and 2 bases, in that order; junction bases with no gene match: 7. The CDR3 is 15 amino acids. Germline CDR1 is SGDLS and CDR2 is YYNGEE. Here the CDR3 reads CASSNRGVPTDTQYF. The DNA for the CDR3 is TGTGCCAGCAGCAACAGGGGTGTGCCCACAGATACGCAGTATTTT.